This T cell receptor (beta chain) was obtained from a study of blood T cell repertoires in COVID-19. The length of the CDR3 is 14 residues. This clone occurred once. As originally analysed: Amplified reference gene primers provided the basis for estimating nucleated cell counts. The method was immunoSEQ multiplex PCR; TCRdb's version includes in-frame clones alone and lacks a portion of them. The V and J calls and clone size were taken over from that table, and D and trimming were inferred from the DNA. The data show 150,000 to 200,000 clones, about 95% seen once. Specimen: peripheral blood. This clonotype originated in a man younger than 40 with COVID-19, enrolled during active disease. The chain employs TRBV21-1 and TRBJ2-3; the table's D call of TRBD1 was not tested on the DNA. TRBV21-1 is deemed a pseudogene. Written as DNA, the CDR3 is TGTGCCAATTCAGGCACAGGGAGCACAGATACGCAGTATTTT. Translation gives CANSGTGSTDTQYF.